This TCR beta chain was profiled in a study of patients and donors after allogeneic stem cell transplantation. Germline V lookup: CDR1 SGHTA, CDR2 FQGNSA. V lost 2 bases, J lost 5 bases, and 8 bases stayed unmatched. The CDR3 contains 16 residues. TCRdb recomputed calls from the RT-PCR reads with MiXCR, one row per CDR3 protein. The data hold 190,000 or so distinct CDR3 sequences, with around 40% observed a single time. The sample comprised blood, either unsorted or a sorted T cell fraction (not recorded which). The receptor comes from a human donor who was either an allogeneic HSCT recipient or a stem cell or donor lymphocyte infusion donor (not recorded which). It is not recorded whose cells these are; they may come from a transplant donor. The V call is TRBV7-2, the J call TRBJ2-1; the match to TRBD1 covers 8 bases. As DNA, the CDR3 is TGTGCCAGCAGCTTATTTGGACAGGGCCTCGACAATGAGCAGTTCTTC. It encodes CASSLFGQGLDNEQFF.